The 6 T cell receptor beta chains in this list originate from one sample, sequenced in a study of shared clonotypes between healthy human individuals. Profiled with immunoSEQ multiplex PCR; TCRdb holds only in-frame clones, not every one. The sample has fewer than 650,000 clones; around 80% are singletons. Sequenced input: PBMCs. These receptors originate from a woman aged 40 to 50 in good health. Some clones in this sample may be carry-over from other donors' samples.

The chain employs TRBV6-6 and TRBJ1-1; TRBD1 is a possible D gene (5 bases). Germline-derived CDR1 and CDR2 are MNHNY and SVGAGI (reference sequence). V lost 0 bases to trimming and J lost 1 base, with 12 bases between them. There are 16 residues in the CDR3. The CDR3 loop is CASSYSTSGANTEAFF. For the CDR3, the DNA is TGTGCCAGCAGTTACTCTACAAGCGGGGCGAACACTGAAGCTTTCTTT.

This clone was recorded only once. The chain recombines TRBV2 with TRBJ2-1, with D maybe TRBD2 (6 bases). Germline CDR1 and CDR2: SNHLY and FYNNEI. The length of the CDR3 is 14 residues. Between the trimmed V and J ends, which lost 6 bases and 6 bases, there was a span of 15 bases. CDR3 coding DNA: TGTGCCAGCAGGGGGGACTCCCTGGTCAATGAGCAGTTCTTC. Protein product: CASRGDSLVNEQFF.

CDR3 protein: CASSFPRQPQHF. As DNA, the CDR3 is TGTGCCAGCAGTTTCCCCCGGCAGCCCCAGCATTTT. V gene TRBV28 combines with J gene TRBJ1-5; no reliable D call. The CDR3 loop spans 12 amino acids. Looked up from germline, CDR1 is MDHEN and CDR2 is SYDVKM. V shed 3 bases and J shed 7 bases, with 7 bases lying between them. The entire variable domain, with the rest obtained from reference TRBV28 and TRBJ1-5, is as follows: DVKVTQSSRYLVKRTGEKVFLECVQDMDHENMFWYRQDPGLGLRLIYFSYDVKMKEKGDIPEGYSVSREKKERFSLILESASTNQTSMYLCASSFPRQPQHFGDGTRLSIL.

The chain uses TRBV15 and TRBJ2-1; weak D call: TRBD2 (6 bases). The length of the CDR3 is 15 residues. Germline V gene lookup returns CDR1 LNHNV and CDR2 YYDKDF (reference sequence). V was clipped by 1 base and J by 2 bases, with 9 bases between them. The CDR3 protein is CATSRGLVAYNEQFF. CDR3 bases: TGTGCCACCAGCAGAGGACTAGTTGCCTACAATGAGCAGTTCTTC.

The V call is TRBV28, the J call TRBJ2-2; D possibly corresponds to TRBD1 (5 bases). The CDR3 covers 14 residues. CDR1 MDHEN and CDR2 SYDVKM come from the germline V gene. The CDR3 DNA is TGTACCACCCCAGGGTTTGATCCAACCGGGGAGCTGTTTTTT. Its protein product is CTTPGFDPTGELFF.

This clone was seen only a few times. CDR3 sequence: CASGRGTDTQYF. DNA for the CDR3: TGTGCCAGCGGGAGAGGGACAGATACGCAGTATTTT. The J gene is TRBJ2-3, the V gene TRBV7-9; tentative D call: TRBD2 (5 bases). Germline values: CDR1 SEHNR, CDR2 FQNEAQ (reference sequence). The CDR3 has 12 residues. The ends were cut back, 8 bases at V and 3 bases at J, with 9 bases in the middle.